The subject of this entry is one TCR beta chain. This sample is drawn from a study of control samples from healthy donors and cancer patients. Clones were read by immunoSEQ multiplex PCR, and TCRdb kept only the in-frame ones, dropping some. Found here are 120,000 to 150,000 clones, 90% to 95% of them singletons; the top ten hold over 10%. This CDR3 contains 14 residues. In germline, CDR1 is SGHDT, CDR2 YYEEEE. Deletions cut 5 bases from V and 3 bases from J, with 11 bases between. Sequenced sample: blood. This sequence joins TRBV5-6 and TRBJ2-2; maybe TRBD2 (5 bases). This TCR derives from a man aged 35-49 years in good health. The CDR3 loop reads CASRFGLYTGELFF. CDR3 nucleotide sequence: TGTGCCAGCAGATTCGGACTGTACACCGGGGAGCTGTTTTTT.